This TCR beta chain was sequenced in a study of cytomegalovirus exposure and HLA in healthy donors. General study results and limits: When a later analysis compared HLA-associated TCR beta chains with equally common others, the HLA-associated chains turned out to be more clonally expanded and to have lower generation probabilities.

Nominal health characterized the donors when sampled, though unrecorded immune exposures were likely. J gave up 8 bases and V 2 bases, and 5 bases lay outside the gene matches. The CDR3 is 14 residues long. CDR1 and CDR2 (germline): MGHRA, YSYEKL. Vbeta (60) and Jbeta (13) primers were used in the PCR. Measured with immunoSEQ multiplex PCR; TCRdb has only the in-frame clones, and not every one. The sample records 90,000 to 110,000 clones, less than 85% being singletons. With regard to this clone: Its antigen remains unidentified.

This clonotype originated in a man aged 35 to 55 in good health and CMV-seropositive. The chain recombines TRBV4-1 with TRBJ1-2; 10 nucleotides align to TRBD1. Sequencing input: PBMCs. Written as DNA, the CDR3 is TGCGCCAGCAGCCAATGGACAGGGGGATCCGGCTACACCTTC. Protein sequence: CASSQWTGGSGYTF.